One sample yielded the 7 T cell receptor beta chains listed below, sequenced in a study of blood T cell repertoires in COVID-19. Sequencing used immunoSEQ multiplex PCR; TCRdb keeps in-frame clones, though not all of them. The data contain around 150,000 clones, roughly 80% of them singletons. Sample: peripheral blood. The receptors come from a man aged 70-80 years with acute or convalescent COVID-19.

J is TRBJ2-3 and V is TRBV9; a possible D gene is TRBD1 (5 bases). This CDR3 comprises 15 residues. Germline V gives CDR1 SGDLS, CDR2 YYNGEE. Trimming took 1 base from V and 5 from J, leaving 14 bases between them. CDR3 sequence: CASSVRPSQGDTQYF. The DNA of the CDR3 is TGTGCCAGCAGCGTAAGGCCTTCCCAGGGAGATACGCAGTATTTT.

The chain combines TRBV19 with TRBJ2-3; 9 bases are a match to TRBD2. The CDR3 loop spans 17 amino acids. V lost 1 base to trimming and J lost 5 bases; unmatched junction nucleotides: 10. Germline V CDR1 and CDR2: LNHDA, SQIVND (reference sequence). The CDR3 is CASSIAGRGGGRDTQYF. The CDR3 DNA reads TGTGCCAGTAGTATAGCCGGGCGGGGGGGCGGAAGAGATACGCAGTATTTT.

This clone was counted once. Here the CDR3 reads CSVVPGQGDYGYTF. The CDR3 nucleotides read TGCAGCGTTGTCCCGGGACAGGGGGACTATGGCTACACCTTC. This chain uses TRBV29-1 with TRBJ1-2; 11 nucleotides match TRBD1. V lost 4 bases to trimming and J lost 3 bases; unmatched junction nucleotides: 4. The V gene's germline CDR1 is SQVTM and CDR2 ANQGSEA. The CDR3 is 14 residues long. Full variable domain (rest looked up from reference TRBV29-1 and TRBJ1-2): SAVISQKPSRDICQRGTSLTIQCQVDSQVTMMFWYRQQPGQSLTLIATANQGSEATYESGFVIDKFPISRPNLTFSTLTVSNMSPEDSSIYLCSVVPGQGDYGYTFGSGTRLTVV.

J is TRBJ2-7 and V is TRBV6-2 or TRBV6-3, with 8 bases identical to TRBD2. V shed 6 bases and J 2 bases; nucleotides not matched to a gene: 6. CDR1 is MNHEY, CDR2 SVGEGT, per germline. This CDR3 has 14 residues. The CDR3 DNA follows: TGTGCCAGCAGCCGGGGACTAGGACCCTACGAGCAGTACTTC. This encodes CASSRGLGPYEQYF.

V gene TRBV5-1 combines with J gene TRBJ2-1; 8 bases align to TRBD1. The CDR3 extends over 16 amino acids. CDR1 is SGHRS and CDR2 is YFSETQ in the germline V gene. V lost 3 bases to trimming and J lost 10 bases; unmatched junction nucleotides: 15. In DNA, the CDR3 is TGCGCCAGCAGCTGGCAGGGGGCCCCTCATTCGTCAGAGCAGTTCTTC. It codes for CASSWQGAPHSSEQFF. The whole variable domain, remainder taken from reference TRBV5-1 and TRBJ2-1, is KAGVTQTPRYLIKTRGQQVTLSCSPISGHRSVSWYQQTPGQGLQFLFEYFSETQRNKGNFPGRFSGRQFSNSRSEMNVSTLELGDSALYLCASSWQGAPHSSEQFFGPGTRLTVL.

The sample holds a few counts of this clone. The chain has TRBV5-4 and TRBJ1-6, with D possibly matching TRBD1 (6 bases). CDR1 SGHNT and CDR2 YYREEE come from the germline V gene (reference sequence). The CDR3 sequence is 15 residues long. Trimming removed 0 bases from V and 8 bases from J, with 12 bases in between. In DNA form, the CDR3 reads TGTGCCAGCAGCTTGGTTGGACAGTTCCATTCACCCCTCCACTTT. Protein product: CASSLVGQFHSPLHF.

The genes are TRBV11-2 and TRBJ1-2; D not resolved. Germline V gene sequence: CDR1 SGHAT, CDR2 FQNNGV. With 1 base removed from V and 5 bases from J, the gap between germline ends came to 8 bases. This CDR3 has 13 residues. Here the CDR3 DNA reads TGTGCCAGCAGCTTAGGGTCAGATTATGGCTACACCTTC. Translation gives CASSLGSDYGYTF.